The source of this T cell receptor (beta chain) is a study of identical twins. The germline V gene encodes CDR1 ENHRY and CDR2 SYGVKD. V was clipped by 2 bases and J by 6 bases; unmatched bases: 2. The CDR3 contains 15 residues. General observations from the study: Sequences that were beta out-of-frame showed weaker excess twin sharing.

Via MiXCR, TCRdb re-called the 5' RACE reads, giving one row per CDR3 protein. The data show 640,000 or so distinct CDR3 sequences, around 6.1% seen once. The sample holds many counts of this clonotype. Its antigen is unknown. Sequences were obtained from naive T cells sorted from blood. The source of this sequence is a man aged 18 to 30 in good health. The genes are TRBV10-3 and TRBJ2-7; 15 bases match TRBD2. CDR3 loop: CAISERTSGRGEQYV. As DNA, the CDR3 is TGTGCCATCAGTGAGCGGACTAGCGGGAGGGGCGAGCAGTACGTC.